This T cell receptor (beta chain) was retrieved from a study of shared clonotypes between healthy human individuals. Naive CD8 isolation took CD45RO-negative cells positively selected for CCR7 and excluded terminally differentiated effector memory CD45RA+ cells. Generated by immunoSEQ multiplex PCR, the TCRdb table keeps only in-frame clones and is missing some. The sample includes 1.5 million to 2.5 million clones, around 96% seen only once; the top ten take 0.9% to 1.5%. The V gene lost 5 bases and the J gene lost 6 bases, with 19 bases spanning the gap. The CDR3 is 15 amino acids. V gene TRBV6-7 combines with J gene TRBJ1-2; perhaps TRBD1 as D (5 bases). TRBV6-7 is classed as an ORF, of uncertain function. The sequence derives from a man aged 18-30 years in good health. Sequencing used naive CD8+ T cells sorted from blood. The CDR3: CASSINGGGVNGYTF. CDR3 bases: TGTGCCAGCAGTATAAACGGAGGAGGGGTGAATGGCTACACCTTC.